This T cell receptor beta chain was sequenced in a study of blood T cell repertoires in COVID-19. Study overall: From the United States, Italy and Spain came samples of acute and convalescent COVID-19. Nucleic acid was either cDNA or gDNA, and it came from T cells, B-cell-depleted T cells, or PBMCs.

There are 13 residues in the CDR3. Trimming stripped 5 bases from V and 5 bases from J, with 9 bases between. Germline CDR1 LNHDA, CDR2 SQIVND (reference sequence). Authors' processing steps: Amplifying reference gene primers gave estimates of nucleated cell counts. Generated by immunoSEQ multiplex PCR, the TCRdb table keeps only in-frame clones and is missing some. The V and J calls and clone size were taken over from that table, and D and trimming were inferred from the DNA. Altogether 260,000 or so clones are present, roughly four fifths being singletons, with the ten largest covering around 4.7%.

Sequenced input: peripheral blood. The receptor was isolated from a woman between 65 and 79 years old with acute or convalescent COVID-19. This chain uses TRBV19 with TRBJ1-4; D remains unclear. CDR3 nucleotide sequence: TGTGCCAGTAGTCCTGTCCCGAATGAAAAACTGTTTTTT. Amino acids: CASSPVPNEKLFF.